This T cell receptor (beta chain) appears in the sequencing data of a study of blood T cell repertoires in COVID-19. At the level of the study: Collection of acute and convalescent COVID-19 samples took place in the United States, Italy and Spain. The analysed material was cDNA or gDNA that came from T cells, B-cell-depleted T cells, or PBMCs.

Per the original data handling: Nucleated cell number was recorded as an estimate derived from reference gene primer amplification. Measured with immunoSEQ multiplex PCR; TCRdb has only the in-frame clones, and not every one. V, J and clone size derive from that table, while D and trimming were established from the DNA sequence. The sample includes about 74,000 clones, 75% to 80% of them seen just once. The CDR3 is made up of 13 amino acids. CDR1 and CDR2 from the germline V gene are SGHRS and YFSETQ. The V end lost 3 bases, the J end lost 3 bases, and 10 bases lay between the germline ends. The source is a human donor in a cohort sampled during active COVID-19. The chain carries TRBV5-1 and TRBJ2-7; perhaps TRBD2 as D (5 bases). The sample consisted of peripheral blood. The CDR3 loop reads CASSYGLNYEQYF. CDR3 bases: TGCGCCAGCAGCTATGGACTTAACTACGAGCAGTACTTC.